The 25 T cell receptor beta chains reported below all come from one sample, sequenced in a study of T-cell reconstitution after alpha-beta-depleted transplantation in children. Library preparation (for TCRbeta) was performed with unique molecular identifiers. TCRdb re-derived calls from the PCR reads in MiXCR, one entry per CDR3 protein. The sample records about 6,700 distinct CDR3 sequences, roughly 17% being singletons. This material consisted of PBMCs, taken before TCRalphabeta/CD19-depleted stem cell transplant. All receptors derive from a boy younger than 10 with acute lymphoblastic leukemia, due to receive a stem cell transplant.

V usage is TRBV20-1 and J usage is TRBJ2-5; D is ambiguous. The CDR3 consists of 14 residues. V was pared by 6 bases and J by 4 bases, with 18 bases between. Germline assignment: CDR1 DFQATT and CDR2 SNEGSKA (reference sequence). CDR3 protein: CSAAPRISRETQYF. For the CDR3, the DNA is TGCAGTGCCGCGCCGCGTATCTCGAGAGAGACCCAGTACTTC.

This clonotype is medium-sized within its sample. The rearrangement links TRBV11-2 to TRBJ2-3, with D possibly being TRBD1 (6 bases). The CDR3 is 15 residues long. V dropped 5 bases and J dropped 5 bases, with 17 bases sitting between them. Germline CDR1 is SGHAT and CDR2 is FQNNGV. The CDR3 DNA sequence: TGTGCCAGCAGCCACTACAGGGTTAAGATAGATACGCAGTATTTT. Its translation: CASSHYRVKIDTQYF.

The sample holds many counts of this clonotype. V and J are TRBV20-1 and TRBJ2-5; either TRBD1 or TRBD2 may fit D (5 bases each). CDR1 is DFQATT and CDR2 is SNEGSKA in the germline V gene (reference sequence). Trimming removed 1 base from V and 0 bases from J, with 9 bases in between. This CDR3 comprises 14 residues. The CDR3 sequence: CSARVGTHQETQYF. As DNA, the CDR3 is TGCAGTGCTAGAGTAGGGACCCACCAAGAGACCCAGTACTTC.

This clonotype is medium-sized by share. The CDR3 nucleotides are TGTGCCAGCAGTTTAGTACAAGGCAATCAGCCCCAGCATTTT. Its translation is CASSLVQGNQPQHF. The rearrangement joins TRBV12-3 or TRBV12-4 to TRBJ1-5; D is unresolved. The CDR3 runs 14 residues. The V and J ends lost 1 base and 2 bases respectively, with 6 bases between them.

This chain connects TRBV4-3 to TRBJ2-7; either TRBD1 or TRBD2 may fit D (5 bases each). This CDR3 contains 16 residues. The V end lost 0 bases, the J end lost 1 base, and 13 bases lay between the germline ends. The germline CDR1 and CDR2 sequences are LGHNA and YSLEER. This chain's CDR3 is CASSQEGVEGSYEQYF. The CDR3 coding sequence is TGCGCCAGCAGCCAAGAAGGGGTTGAGGGATCCTACGAGCAGTACTTC.

Relative to its sample, this clonotype is medium-sized. The J gene is TRBJ1-2, the V gene TRBV20-1, with 7 bases identical to TRBD1. From germline, CDR1 is DFQATT and CDR2 SNEGSKA (reference sequence). V lost 5 bases to trimming and J lost 7 bases; unmatched junction nucleotides: 4. The CDR3 is made up of 11 amino acids. The CDR3 loop reads CSAGTDGGYTF. CDR3 in DNA: TGCAGTGCTGGGACAGACGGTGGCTACACCTTC.

This clonotype has a count of ten or more. The gene calls are TRBV7-6 and TRBJ2-1, with no clear D. The V and J ends lost 1 base and 7 bases respectively, with 5 bases between them. Looked up from germline, CDR1 is SGHVS and CDR2 is FNYEAQ. The CDR3 runs to 12 residues. CDR3 sequence: CASSLGVNEQFF. The DNA for the CDR3 is TGTGCCAGCAGCTTAGGGGTGAATGAGCAGTTCTTC.

Within the sample, this clonotype is medium-sized (0.01 to 0.1%). This chain joins TRBV6-5 and TRBJ1-3, with D hard to call. Germline values: CDR1 MNHEY, CDR2 SVGAGI. This CDR3 region has 15 residues. Trimming shortened V by 4 bases and J by 0 bases, and 10 bases separated the two germline ends. CDR3 sequence: CASSSRVSSGNTIYF. Here the CDR3 DNA reads TGTGCCAGCAGTTCCCGGGTGAGCTCTGGAAACACCATATATTTT.

This chain connects TRBV11-2 to TRBJ2-6; tentative D call: TRBD2 (5 bases). The CDR3 consists of 18 residues. CDR1 is SGHAT, CDR2 FQNNGV, per germline. Deletions cut 3 bases from V and 0 bases from J, with 15 bases between. Here the CDR3 reads CASSFPRTVPSGANVLTF. The CDR3 nucleotides read TGTGCCAGCAGCTTCCCCCGGACTGTCCCCTCTGGGGCCAACGTCCTGACTTTC. The full variable domain, completed using reference TRBV11-2 and TRBJ2-6, is EAGVAQSPRYKIIEKRQSVAFWCNPISGHATLYWYQQILGQGPKLLIQFQNNGVVDDSQLPKDRFSAERLKGVDSTLKIQPAKLEDSAVYLCASSFPRTVPSGANVLTFGAGSRLTVL.

This clonotype is termed medium-sized (0.01 to 0.1%). This sequence joins TRBV5-4 and TRBJ2-7, with TRBD2 identical over 9 bases. CDR3 size: 14 residues. Germline CDR1 SGHNT, CDR2 YYREEE (reference sequence). Trimming cost V 4 bases and J 5 bases; bases outside gene matches: 7. The CDR3 DNA reads as TGTGCCAGCAGCGCCGGGACTAGCATCCACGAGCAGTACTTC. Its translation is CASSAGTSIHEQYF.

By sample fraction, this clonotype is medium-sized. V is TRBV21-1 and J is TRBJ2-5; the D call TRBD2 from the table was never checked on the DNA. TRBV21-1 is noted as a pseudogene. CDR3 length: 17 amino acids. Here the CDR3 reads CASSKVTVAGSQETQYF. In DNA form, the CDR3 reads TGTGCCAGCAGCAAAGTGACGGTAGCGGGGTCCCAAGAGACCCAGTACTTC.

The gene calls are TRBV27 and TRBJ2-7; no reliable D call. V was clipped by 2 bases and J by 0 bases, with 5 bases between them. The CDR3 consists of 13 residues. In germline, CDR1 is MNHEY, CDR2 SMNVEV (reference sequence). CDR3 nucleotides: TGTGCCAGCAGTTTAGGTTTCTCCTACGAGCAGTACTTC. Its translation is CASSLGFSYEQYF.

There are many counts of this clonotype. J is TRBJ1-1 and V is TRBV5-1, with D perhaps matching TRBD1 (6 bases). Germline V CDR1 and CDR2: SGHRS, YFSETQ. V lost 4 bases and J lost 6, with 16 bases in between. There are 14 residues in the CDR3. The CDR3 DNA sequence: TGCGCCAGCAGCACCGAAGGACAGTACCCTGAAGCTTTCTTT. It codes for CASSTEGQYPEAFF.

This clonotype rates as medium-sized. This chain links TRBV4-1 with TRBJ1-1; D is possibly TRBD1 (5 bases). The CDR3 spans 15 residues. Germline V gene lookup returns CDR1 MGHRA and CDR2 YSYEKL. V lost 1 base to trimming and J lost 9 bases, with 18 bases between them. Written as DNA, the CDR3 is TGCGCCAGCAGCCAAGGGGGACTCAAGCTCTCGAAAGCTTTCTTT. Protein: CASSQGGLKLSKAFF.

This clonotype is deemed medium-sized. V usage is TRBV20-1 and J usage is TRBJ2-1, with D hard to call. In germline, CDR1 is DFQATT, CDR2 SNEGSKA (reference sequence). The CDR3 runs 11 residues. CDR3 coding DNA: TGCAGCAGTAGCTCCTACAATGAGCAGTTCTTC. Translation: CSSSSYNEQFF.

This clonotype is classed as medium-sized. V is TRBV7-2 and J is TRBJ1-6; D not resolved. The CDR3 contains 12 residues. In germline, CDR1 is SGHTA, CDR2 FQGNSA. Trimming removed 5 bases from V and 13 bases from J, with 12 bases in between. The DNA for the CDR3 is TGTGCCAGCAGCCCCCTTCTAGGTCCCCTCCACTTT. This sequence encodes CASSPLLGPLHF.

The table lists this clonotype with many counts. J is TRBJ2-1 and V is TRBV7-9; D gene uncertain. Germline V gene data show CDR1 as SEHNR and CDR2 as FQNEAQ (reference sequence). V lost 3 bases, J lost 6 bases, and 9 bases lay in between. This CDR3 region has 13 residues. In nucleotides, the CDR3 is TGTGCCAGCAGCTTCCACGTCGTCAATGAGCAGTTCTTC. Translating gives CASSFHVVNEQFF. The full variable domain, rest sourced from reference TRBV7-9 and TRBJ2-1, is DTGVSQNPRHKITKRGQNVTFRCDPISEHNRLYWYRQTLGQGPEFLTYFQNEAQLEKSRLLSDRFSAERPKGSFSTLEIQRTEQGDSAMYLCASSFHVVNEQFFGPGTRLTVL.

This clonotype was observed many times. The chain combines TRBV14 with TRBJ2-3, with D perhaps being TRBD1 or TRBD2 (5 bases each). Germline lookup yields CDR1 SGHDN and CDR2 FVKESK. The CDR3 length is 11 residues. Deletions cut 1 base from V and 10 bases from J, with 6 bases between. The CDR3 here is CASSQVGAQYF. The CDR3 coding sequence is TGTGCCAGCAGCCAAGTGGGGGCGCAGTATTTT.

CDR3 sequence: CSGTPGTGVLDEQFF. CDR3 sequence (DNA): TGCAGCGGTACGCCCGGGACAGGGGTTTTGGATGAGCAGTTCTTC. The rearrangement uses TRBV29-1 and TRBJ2-1; 10 nucleotides line up with TRBD1. V was pared by 7 bases and J by 8 bases, with 14 bases of the junction left unmatched. The length of the CDR3 is 15 residues. Germline assignment: CDR1 SQVTM and CDR2 ANQGSEA.

This clonotype qualifies as medium-sized. The V call is TRBV15, the J call TRBJ2-2; TRBD1 agrees at 9 bases. CDR3 length: 17 amino acids. V lost 2 bases and J lost 3; bases outside the gene matches: 7. Germline loops: CDR1 LNHNV, CDR2 YYDKDF (reference sequence). The CDR3 sequence: CATSRRGQGGDTGELFF. The CDR3 DNA follows: TGTGCCACCAGCAGAAGGGGACAGGGAGGGGACACCGGGGAGCTGTTTTTT.

This clonotype was recorded many times. The chain couples TRBV11-2 to TRBJ2-7, with unresolved D. The CDR3 covers 13 residues. V was shortened by 1 base and J by 3 bases, with 7 bases between the two germline ends. Germline V lookup: CDR1 SGHAT, CDR2 FQNNGV. CDR3 nucleotides: TGTGCCAGCAGCTTAGGCCCCAGCTACGAGCAGTACTTC. Protein: CASSLGPSYEQYF.

This clonotype was found many times. The rearrangement joins TRBV5-1 to TRBJ2-1, with D tentatively TRBD1 (5 bases). V gave up 1 base and J gave up 4 bases, with 12 bases separating them. The CDR3 loop spans 15 amino acids. Germline-derived CDR1 and CDR2 are SGHRS and YFSETQ. CDR3 amino acids: CASSLSGSGYNEQFF. Written as DNA, the CDR3 is TGCGCCAGCAGCTTGTCCGGATCAGGGTACAATGAGCAGTTCTTC.

In its sample, this clonotype is medium-sized. This sequence joins TRBV5-1 and TRBJ2-7, with TRBD1 matching over 7 bases. The CDR3 contains 13 residues. V dropped 2 bases and J dropped 3; count of bases not matched to a gene: 2. Germline loops: CDR1 SGHRS, CDR2 YFSETQ. The CDR3: CASSLQGNYEQYF. The CDR3 coding sequence is TGCGCCAGCAGCTTACAGGGGAACTACGAGCAGTACTTC.

This clonotype is labeled medium-sized. The chain couples TRBV10-1 to TRBJ1-1; 7 positions agree with TRBD1. The CDR3 totals 14 residues. Germline assignment: CDR1 WNHNN and CDR2 SYGVQD (reference sequence). V lost 5 bases to trimming and J lost 2 bases; unmatched junction nucleotides: 5. This CDR3 reads CASSKDRANTEAFF. CDR3 DNA: TGCGCCAGCAGTAAAGACAGGGCCAACACTGAAGCTTTCTTT.

In its sample, this clonotype is medium-sized (0.01 to 0.1%). The CDR3 protein is CAAEDTGELFF. CDR3 sequence (DNA): TGTGCCGCAGAGGACACCGGGGAGCTGTTTTTT. The V and J genes are TRBV10-3 and TRBJ2-2; unclear D gene. Germline-derived CDR1 and CDR2 are ENHRY and SYGVKD. The germline V and J ends were trimmed by 11 bases and 3 bases, with 7 bases remaining between them. The CDR3 extends over 11 amino acids.